One and the same sample provided the 24 T cell receptor beta chains below, sequenced in a study of blood T cell repertoires in COVID-19 (dated by TCRdb to about 2020). The method was the immunoSEQ multiplex PCR assay. This is the immuneACCESS table as TCRdb keeps it, with only in-frame sequences that have V and J called. A part of the clones is gone; compared with another copy, unresolved V genes explain less than half, and the rest is unexplained. In all, the sample holds about 320,000 clones, and about 82% of those were seen once. The ten largest clones add up to around 1.5% of the sample. Sample: peripheral blood. These receptors all come from a woman aged 45 to 65 with acute or convalescent COVID-19.

This sequence joins TRBV27 and TRBJ1-2; 12 bases align to TRBD1. This CDR3 contains 17 residues. Trimming at V came to 0 bases and at J to 9 bases, leaving 11 bases not matched to a gene. Germline CDR1 is MNHEY and CDR2 is SMNVEV (reference sequence). CDR3 region: CASSLSYRGTGGLSYTF. The CDR3 bases are TGTGCCAGCAGTTTATCGTATCGAGGGACAGGGGGCCTTAGCTACACCTTC.

This clone has only one observation. The chain carries TRBV19 and TRBJ1-1, with 7 bases lining up with TRBD1. After removal of 5 bases from V and 4 bases from J, the junction contained 10 bases not matched to a gene. The CDR3 loop spans 15 amino acids. CDR1 and CDR2 (germline): LNHDA, SQIVND (reference sequence). The CDR3 region has the DNA TGTGCCAGTAGTTTTGAGACAGGGTTGGGCACTGAAGCTTTCTTT. Translating it yields CASSFETGLGTEAFF.

The rearrangement uses TRBV5-1 and TRBJ2-1; TRBD2 matches at 9 bases. This CDR3 has 16 residues. V was pared by 0 bases and J by 6 bases, with 7 bases of the junction left unmatched. Germline values: CDR1 SGHRS, CDR2 YFSETQ. The CDR3 region is CASSLDGGRGANEQFF. As DNA, the CDR3 is TGCGCCAGCAGCTTGGATGGCGGGAGGGGGGCCAATGAGCAGTTCTTC.

V gene TRBV5-1 combines with J gene TRBJ1-4; 10 positions agree with TRBD1. This CDR3 comprises 15 residues. J was trimmed by 7 bases and V by 2 bases; bases with no gene match: 5. Germline assignment: CDR1 SGHRS and CDR2 YFSETQ. The DNA for the CDR3 is TGCGCCAGCAGCTTACGGACAGGGGGGCGTGAAAAACTGTTTTTT. Amino acids: CASSLRTGGREKLFF.

The V gene is TRBV11-1, the J gene TRBJ2-1; the match to TRBD1 covers 9 bases. J was trimmed by 7 bases and V by 3 bases; bases with no gene match: 7. CDR1 is SGHAT and CDR2 is FQDESV in the germline V gene (reference sequence). The CDR3 consists of 15 residues. The CDR3 sequence is CASSLGQGVRNEQFF. The CDR3 region has the DNA TGTGCCAGCAGCTTGGGACAGGGAGTAAGGAATGAGCAGTTCTTC.

The chain is built from TRBV29-1 and TRBJ2-7; 7 nucleotides agree with TRBD1. The CDR3 contains 14 residues. Looked up from germline, CDR1 is SQVTM and CDR2 is ANQGSEA. The ends lost 7 bases at V and 0 bases at J; junction bases unmatched: 9. The CDR3 DNA follows: TGCAGCGGGACAATGACAGGGAGCTCCTACGAGCAGTACTTC. As protein: CSGTMTGSSYEQYF.

The chain joins TRBV5-1 to TRBJ1-5; 8 bases align to TRBD1. Trimming at V came to 4 bases and at J to 2 bases, leaving 5 bases not matched to a gene. Germline V gene lookup returns CDR1 SGHRS and CDR2 YFSETQ. The CDR3 has 15 amino acids. The chain's CDR3 is CASSLQTGGNQPQHF. The CDR3 coding sequence is TGCGCCAGCAGCCTCCAGACAGGGGGCAATCAGCCCCAGCATTTT.

The chain is built from TRBV28 and TRBJ1-2; 7 positions match TRBD1. The V segment lost 6 bases and the J segment 5 bases; nucleotides outside the gene matches: 12. The CDR3 extends over 15 amino acids. Per germline, CDR1 MDHEN and CDR2 SYDVKM. The CDR3 is CASSSTGVSHYGYTF. The CDR3 DNA sequence: TGTGCCAGCAGCTCCACAGGGGTTTCCCATTATGGCTACACCTTC.

The chain recombines TRBV5-4 with TRBJ2-1; TRBD2 aligns across 10 bases. The CDR3 is 16 amino acids. Looked up from germline, CDR1 is SGHNT and CDR2 is YYREEE (reference sequence). Losses at the gene ends were 0 bases for V and 4 bases for J; bases not matched to a gene: 4. The CDR3 DNA is TGTGCCAGCAGCTTGGGAAGCGGGAGGGAATACAATGAGCAGTTCTTC. It is translated as CASSLGSGREYNEQFF.

The rearrangement joins TRBV19 to TRBJ2-2; the match to TRBD1 covers 7 bases. V lost 3 bases to trimming and J lost 3 bases; unmatched junction nucleotides: 4. Per the germline V gene, CDR1 is LNHDA and CDR2 is SQIVND (reference sequence). CDR3 length: 15 amino acids. This CDR3 is CASSITGAYTGELFF. CDR3 nucleotide sequence: TGTGCCAGTAGTATTACAGGGGCCTACACCGGGGAGCTGTTTTTT.

This sequence joins TRBV5-1 and TRBJ2-5; D perhaps matches TRBD1 (5 bases). CDR1 is SGHRS, CDR2 YFSETQ, per germline. V lost 2 bases and J 2 bases, leaving 10 bases between the germline ends. This CDR3 contains 14 residues. The CDR3 sequence: CASSLGANQETQYF. The DNA of the CDR3 is TGCGCCAGCAGCTTAGGGGCAAATCAAGAGACCCAGTACTTC.

The gene calls are TRBV9 and TRBJ2-7, with D maybe TRBD1 (5 bases). Germline CDR1 and CDR2: SGDLS and YYNGEE. Trimming took off 0 bases at V and 1 base at J, with 11 bases between the two ends. There are 15 residues in the CDR3. CDR3 sequence: CASSVGPAGSYEQYF. As DNA, the CDR3 is TGTGCCAGCAGCGTAGGCCCGGCAGGGTCCTACGAGCAGTACTTC.

There are a few counts of this clone. V gene TRBV28 combines with J gene TRBJ1-2, with D possibly matching TRBD1 (5 bases). The CDR3 sequence is 13 residues long. Germline lookup yields CDR1 MDHEN and CDR2 SYDVKM. Trimming pared 7 bases from V and 4 bases from J, leaving 13 bases between. The CDR3 loop reads CASKTGGIYGYTF. The CDR3 coding sequence is TGTGCCAGCAAAACGGGGGGGATCTATGGCTACACCTTC.

This clone is a singleton in its sample. The chain is built from TRBV28 and TRBJ1-6; TRBD1 matches 9 bases. The CDR3 has 15 amino acids. Germline V gives CDR1 MDHEN, CDR2 SYDVKM. The V gene end was trimmed by 6 bases and the J gene end by 7 bases; junction bases not matched to a gene: 7. The CDR3 loop is CASSQTGTGNSPLHF. The CDR3 DNA follows: TGTGCCAGCAGCCAAACCGGGACAGGGAATTCACCCCTCCACTTT.

The rearrangement links TRBV28 to TRBJ2-6; no reliable D call. V lost 10 bases and J 4 bases, leaving 14 bases between the germline ends. The CDR3 is 14 amino acids. Germline values: CDR1 MDHEN, CDR2 SYDVKM. The CDR3 region has the DNA TGTGCCACCGTTGCGCGGCTGGGGGCCAACGTCCTGACTTTC. Amino acids: CATVARLGANVLTF.

This clone appeared a single time. J is TRBJ2-1 and V is TRBV19; 9 positions match TRBD1. Germline CDR1 reads LNHDA; CDR2 reads SQIVND (reference sequence). The CDR3 contains 17 residues. V shed 5 bases, J shed 5 bases, and the junction held 13 bases outside the gene matches. The DNA of the CDR3 is TGTGCCAGTAGTCCATCCCCCGGGACAGGGATCAACAATGAGCAGTTCTTC. It yields the protein CASSPSPGTGINNEQFF. The full variable domain, rest sourced from reference TRBV19 and TRBJ2-1, is DGGITQSPKYLFRKEGQNVTLSCEQNLNHDAMYWYRQDPGQGLRLIYYSQIVNDFQKGDIAEGYSVSREKKESFPLTVTSAQKNPTAFYLCASSPSPGTGINNEQFFGPGTRLTVL.

V and J are TRBV6-6 and TRBJ1-6; D is ambiguous. Trimming removed 0 bases from V and 7 bases from J, with 7 bases in between. The germline V gene has CDR1 MNHNY and CDR2 SVGAGI (reference sequence). The CDR3 has 14 amino acids. The CDR3 DNA reads TGTGCCAGCAGTTACTCCGGACTCAATTCACCCCTCCACTTT. It codes for CASSYSGLNSPLHF.

This chain connects TRBV28 to TRBJ1-5; possibly TRBD1 for D (5 bases). This CDR3 has 14 residues. The germline V gene encodes CDR1 MDHEN and CDR2 SYDVKM. V lost 5 bases, J lost 1 base, and 9 bases lay in between. CDR3 loop: CASSPGSSNQPQHF. CDR3 coding DNA: TGTGCCAGCAGTCCAGGGTCGAGCAATCAGCCCCAGCATTTT.

V gene TRBV18 combines with J gene TRBJ2-1; tentative D call: TRBD2 (6 bases). This CDR3 spans 13 amino acids. The V gene's germline CDR1 is KGHSH and CDR2 LQKENI. Trimming removed 5 bases from V and 5 bases from J, with 10 bases in between. The CDR3 here is CASSEWGDNEQFF. CDR3 in DNA: TGTGCCAGCTCAGAATGGGGGGACAATGAGCAGTTCTTC. The full variable domain, rest sourced from reference TRBV18 and TRBJ2-1, is NAGVMQNPRHLVRRRGQEARLRCSPMKGHSHVYWYRQLPEEGLKFMVYLQKENIIDESGMPKERFSAEFPKEGPSILRIQQVVRGDSAAYFCASSEWGDNEQFFGPGTRLTVL.

The J gene is TRBJ1-5, the V gene TRBV10-3; no clear D. Germline V CDR1 and CDR2: ENHRY, SYGVKD. The V gene lost 5 bases and the J gene lost 4 bases, with 6 bases spanning the gap. The CDR3 contains 12 residues. CDR3 amino acids: CAISRTNQPQHF. The CDR3 region has the DNA TGTGCCATCAGTAGGACTAATCAGCCCCAGCATTTT.

The chain joins TRBV6-1 to TRBJ1-5; D is undetermined. The CDR3 is 15 amino acids. From germline, CDR1 is MNHNS and CDR2 SASEGT. V was trimmed by 2 bases and J by 0 bases, leaving 8 bases between them. CDR3 coding DNA: TGTGCCAGCAGTGAATGGGCAGGTAGCAATCAGCCCCAGCATTTT. Protein sequence: CASSEWAGSNQPQHF.

This sequence joins TRBV7-6 and TRBJ1-4; 8 bases are a match to TRBD1. This CDR3 has 15 residues. The germline gives CDR1 SGHVS, CDR2 FNYEAQ. The J segment lost 6 bases and the V segment lost 5 bases, leaving 8 bases of the junction unmatched. The CDR3 DNA reads as TGTGCCAGCAGCCAACGACAGGGGACGGATGAAAAACTGTTTTTT. Translated, it gives CASSQRQGTDEKLFF.

This clone was counted only a few times. The chain combines TRBV30 with TRBJ2-3, with D perhaps matching TRBD2 (5 bases). The CDR3 is 14 residues long. The germline gives CDR1 GTSNPN, CDR2 SVGIG (reference sequence). With 1 base removed from V and 6 bases from J, the gap between germline ends came to 14 bases. CDR3 DNA: TGTGCCTGGAGTGAGGAGAGAGGGCCCGATACGCAGTATTTT. Its protein is CAWSEERGPDTQYF.

This clone was picked up one time. This sequence joins TRBV29-1 and TRBJ1-1; D gene ambiguous. Trimming stripped 7 bases from V and 2 bases from J, with 14 bases between. CDR3 length equals 13 residues. Germline V lookup: CDR1 SQVTM, CDR2 ANQGSEA. The CDR3 sequence: CSAEVSINTEAFF. CDR3 in DNA: TGCAGCGCTGAGGTCTCTATTAACACTGAAGCTTTCTTT.